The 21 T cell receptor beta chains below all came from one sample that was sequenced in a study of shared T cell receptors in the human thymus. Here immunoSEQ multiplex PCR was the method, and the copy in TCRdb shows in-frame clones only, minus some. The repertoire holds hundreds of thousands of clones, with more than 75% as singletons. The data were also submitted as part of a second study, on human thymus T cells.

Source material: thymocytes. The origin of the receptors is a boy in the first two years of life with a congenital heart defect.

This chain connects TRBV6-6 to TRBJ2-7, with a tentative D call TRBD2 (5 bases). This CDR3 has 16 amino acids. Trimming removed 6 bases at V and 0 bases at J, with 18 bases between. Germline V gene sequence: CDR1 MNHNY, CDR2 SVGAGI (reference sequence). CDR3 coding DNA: TGTGCCAGCAGCCTAATATCGACGGGAAGCTCCTACGAGCAGTACTTC. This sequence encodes CASSLISTGSSYEQYF.

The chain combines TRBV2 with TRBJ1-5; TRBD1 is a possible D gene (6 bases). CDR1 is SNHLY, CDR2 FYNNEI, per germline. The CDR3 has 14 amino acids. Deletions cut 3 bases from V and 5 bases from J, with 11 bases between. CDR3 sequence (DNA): TGTGCCAGCAGTGACCGCAGGGGCGATCAGCCCCAGCATTTT. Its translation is CASSDRRGDQPQHF.

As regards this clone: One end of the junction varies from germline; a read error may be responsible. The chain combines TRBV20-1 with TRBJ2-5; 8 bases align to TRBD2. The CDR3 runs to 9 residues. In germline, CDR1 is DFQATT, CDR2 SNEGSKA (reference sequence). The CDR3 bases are TGCAGTCCTAGCGGGTCCAGGTACTTC. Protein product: CSPSGSRYF.

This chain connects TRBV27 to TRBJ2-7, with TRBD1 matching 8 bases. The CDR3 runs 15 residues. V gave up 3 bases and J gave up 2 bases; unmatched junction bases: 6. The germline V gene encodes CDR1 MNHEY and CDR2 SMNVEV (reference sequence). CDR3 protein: CASSLGDRIPYEQYF. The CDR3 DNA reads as TGTGCCAGCAGTTTGGGGGACAGGATTCCCTACGAGCAGTACTTC.

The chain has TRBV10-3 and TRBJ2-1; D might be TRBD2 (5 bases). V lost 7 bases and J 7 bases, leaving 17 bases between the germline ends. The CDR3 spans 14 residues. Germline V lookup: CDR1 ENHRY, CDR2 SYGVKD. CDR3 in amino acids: CAITAASGLNEQFF. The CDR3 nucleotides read TGTGCCATCACAGCGGCTAGTGGGTTGAATGAGCAGTTCTTC.

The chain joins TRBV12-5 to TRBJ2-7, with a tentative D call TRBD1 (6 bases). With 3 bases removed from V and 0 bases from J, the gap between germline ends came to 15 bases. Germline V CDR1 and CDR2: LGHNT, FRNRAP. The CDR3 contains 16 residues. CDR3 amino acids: CASGFPTGTGSYEQYF. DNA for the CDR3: TGTGCTAGTGGTTTTCCTACAGGGACGGGCTCCTACGAGCAGTACTTC.

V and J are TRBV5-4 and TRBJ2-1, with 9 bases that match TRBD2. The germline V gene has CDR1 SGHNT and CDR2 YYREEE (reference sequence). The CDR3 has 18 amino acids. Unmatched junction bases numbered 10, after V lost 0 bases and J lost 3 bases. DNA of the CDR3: TGTGCCAGCAGCTTGGTAGGGTTAGCGGGAGTTCTCTACAATGAGCAGTTCTTC. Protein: CASSLVGLAGVLYNEQFF.

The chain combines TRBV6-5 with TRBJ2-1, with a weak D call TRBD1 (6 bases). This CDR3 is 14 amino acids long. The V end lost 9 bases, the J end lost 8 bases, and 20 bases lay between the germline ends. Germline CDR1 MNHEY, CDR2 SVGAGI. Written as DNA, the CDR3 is TGTGCCAGTCGGCAGGGGACGGTCATCGATGAGCAGTTCTTC. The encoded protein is CASRQGTVIDEQFF.

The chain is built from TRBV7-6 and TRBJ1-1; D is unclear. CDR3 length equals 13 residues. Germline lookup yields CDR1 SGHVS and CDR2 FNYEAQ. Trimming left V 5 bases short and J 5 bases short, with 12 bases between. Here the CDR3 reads CASSPRPRTEAFF. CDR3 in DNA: TGTGCCAGCAGCCCACGTCCGCGGACTGAAGCTTTCTTT.

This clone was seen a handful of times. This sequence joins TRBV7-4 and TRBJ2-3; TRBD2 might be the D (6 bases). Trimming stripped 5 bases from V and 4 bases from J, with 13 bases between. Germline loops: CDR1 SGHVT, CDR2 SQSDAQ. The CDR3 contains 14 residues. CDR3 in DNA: TGTGCCAGCAGCCACCCGGGACTTCCAGATACGCAGTATTTT. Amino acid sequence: CASSHPGLPDTQYF.

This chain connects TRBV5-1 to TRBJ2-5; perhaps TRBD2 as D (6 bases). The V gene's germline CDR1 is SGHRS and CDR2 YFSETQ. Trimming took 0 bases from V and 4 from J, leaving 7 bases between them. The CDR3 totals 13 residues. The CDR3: CASSLAGGETQYF. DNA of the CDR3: TGCGCCAGCAGCTTGGCCGGGGGAGAGACCCAGTACTTC.

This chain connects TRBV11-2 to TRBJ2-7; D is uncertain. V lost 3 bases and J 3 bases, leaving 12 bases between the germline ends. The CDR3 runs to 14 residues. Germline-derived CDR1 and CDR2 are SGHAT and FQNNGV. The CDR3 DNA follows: TGTGCCAGCAGCTTTATCTCACAGAGCTACGAGCAGTACTTC. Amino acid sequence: CASSFISQSYEQYF.

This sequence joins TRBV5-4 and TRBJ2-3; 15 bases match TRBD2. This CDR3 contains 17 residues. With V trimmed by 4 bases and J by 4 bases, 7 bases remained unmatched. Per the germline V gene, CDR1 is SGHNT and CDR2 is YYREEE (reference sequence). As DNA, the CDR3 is TGTGCCAGCAGCCCGGGACTAGCGGGAGGCTTGGCAGATACGCAGTATTTT. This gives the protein CASSPGLAGGLADTQYF.

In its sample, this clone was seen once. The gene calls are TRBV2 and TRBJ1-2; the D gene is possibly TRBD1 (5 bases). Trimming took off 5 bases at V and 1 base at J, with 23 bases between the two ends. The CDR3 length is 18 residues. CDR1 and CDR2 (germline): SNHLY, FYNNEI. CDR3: CASSQTPTQDPINYGYTF. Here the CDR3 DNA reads TGTGCCAGCAGTCAAACTCCTACACAGGACCCAATTAACTATGGCTACACCTTC.

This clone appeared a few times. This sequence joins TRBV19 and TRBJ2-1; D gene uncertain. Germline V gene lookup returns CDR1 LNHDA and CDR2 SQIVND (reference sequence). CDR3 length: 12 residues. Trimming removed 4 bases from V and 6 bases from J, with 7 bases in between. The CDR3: CASSTAGNEQFF. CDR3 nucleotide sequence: TGTGCCAGTAGTACTGCCGGCAATGAGCAGTTCTTC.

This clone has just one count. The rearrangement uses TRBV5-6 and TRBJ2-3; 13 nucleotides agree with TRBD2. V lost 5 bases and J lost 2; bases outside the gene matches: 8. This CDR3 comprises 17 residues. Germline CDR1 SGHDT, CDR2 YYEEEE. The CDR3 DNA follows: TGTGCCAGCAGTCCCGGGACTAGCGGGAAGAACACAGATACGCAGTATTTT. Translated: CASSPGTSGKNTDTQYF. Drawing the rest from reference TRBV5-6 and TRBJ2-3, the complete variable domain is DAGVTQSPTHLIKTRGQQVTLRCSPKSGHDTVSWYQQALGQGPQFIFQYYEEEERQRGNFPDRFSGHQFPNYSSELNVNALLLGDSALYLCASSPGTSGKNTDTQYFGPGTRLTVL.

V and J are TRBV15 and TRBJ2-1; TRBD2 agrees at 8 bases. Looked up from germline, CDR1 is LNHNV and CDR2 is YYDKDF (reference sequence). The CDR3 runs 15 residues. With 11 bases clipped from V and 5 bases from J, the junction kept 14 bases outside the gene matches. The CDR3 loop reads CAVTGRREAHNEQFF. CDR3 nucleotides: TGTGCCGTTACCGGGAGGCGGGAGGCCCACAATGAGCAGTTCTTC.

This chain's CDR3 is CATSRVGGHTHGTDTQYF. The CDR3 DNA reads as TGTGCCACCAGCAGAGTTGGGGGACACACCCACGGCACAGATACGCAGTATTTT. The J gene is TRBJ2-3, the V gene TRBV15, with D possibly TRBD1 on 6 matching bases. Trimming left V 1 base short and J 1 base short, with 18 bases between. The length of the CDR3 is 18 residues. Germline CDR1 is LNHNV and CDR2 is YYDKDF (reference sequence).

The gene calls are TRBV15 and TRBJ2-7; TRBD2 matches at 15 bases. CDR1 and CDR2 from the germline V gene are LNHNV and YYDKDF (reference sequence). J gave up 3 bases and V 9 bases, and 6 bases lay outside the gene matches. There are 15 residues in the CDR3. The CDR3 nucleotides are TGTGCCACGTCCGAGGGACTAGCGGGAGGCTACGAGCAGTACTTC. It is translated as CATSEGLAGGYEQYF.

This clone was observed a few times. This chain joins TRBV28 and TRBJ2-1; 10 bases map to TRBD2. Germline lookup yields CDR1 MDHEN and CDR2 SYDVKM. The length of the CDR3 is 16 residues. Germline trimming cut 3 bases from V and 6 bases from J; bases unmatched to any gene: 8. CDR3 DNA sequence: TGTGCCAGCAGTTTGCCTAGCGGGAGTCCACCCAATGAGCAGTTCTTC. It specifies CASSLPSGSPPNEQFF.

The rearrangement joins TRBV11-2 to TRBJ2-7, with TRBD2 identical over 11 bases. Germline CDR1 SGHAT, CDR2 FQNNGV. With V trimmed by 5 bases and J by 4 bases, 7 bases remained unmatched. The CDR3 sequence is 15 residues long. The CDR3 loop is CASSQTSGRSYEQYF. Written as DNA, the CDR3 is TGTGCCAGCAGCCAAACTAGCGGGAGATCATACGAGCAGTACTTC.